The present T cell receptor beta chain was sequenced within a study of blood T cell repertoires in COVID-19. Whole-study context: The study drew acute and convalescent COVID-19 samples from the United States, Italy and Spain.

The CDR3 is made up of 20 amino acids. With 2 bases clipped from V and 9 bases from J, the junction kept 19 bases outside the gene matches. Germline CDR1 SGHRS, CDR2 YFSETQ. Original processing notes: By means of reference gene primer amplification, nucleated cell counts were estimated. Using immunoSEQ multiplex PCR, the repertoire was profiled, and TCRdb retains in-frame clones only, with some absent. From that table come the V and J calls and clone size; the DNA was used to work out D and trimming. The repertoire consists of approximately 240,000 clones, with roughly 85% occurring once and the leading ten covering 12%.

The J gene is TRBJ2-1, the V gene TRBV5-1; 14 bases match TRBD2. Sample: peripheral blood. This clonotype was sampled from a woman between 18 and 29 years old who had recovered from COVID-19. The CDR3 DNA reads TGCGCCAGCAGCTTCCCCAGATCTCGACTAGCGGGAGGGCGAACGCCTGAGCAGTTCTTC. Translated: CASSFPRSRLAGGRTPEQFF.